This T cell receptor beta chain was recorded in a study of T cells in localized non-small cell lung cancer. Study-wide results and limits: Appearance in adjacent lung was seen for a median roughly 56 of the top 100 tumor clones.

V was shortened by 7 bases and J by 5 bases, with 12 bases between the two germline ends. The germline gives CDR1 SQVTM, CDR2 ANQGSEA. CDR3 length: 12 residues. Assay used: immunoSEQ multiplex PCR; TCRdb lists only in-frame clones, some missing. The sample contains some 2,400 clones, more than 25% of which appear only once. To note about this clone: Its target is not known.

Sequences were derived from lung tumor tissue, sampled before any cancer treatment. This sequence was found in a male donor older than 55 with stage II squamous cell lung carcinoma. This sequence joins TRBV29-1 and TRBJ1-5; possible D gene TRBD1, 6 bases. As DNA, the CDR3 is TGCAGCGCAGGGGAGTTCGATCAGCCCCAGCATTTT. It codes for CSAGEFDQPQHF.